These T cell receptor beta chains were read from a single sample in a study of cytomegalovirus exposure and HLA in healthy donors. TCRdb keeps only in-frame clones here, not all; method: immunoSEQ multiplex PCR. Among approximately 150,000 clones listed, around 84% were seen once. Material for sequencing was PBMCs. The receptors were sampled from a man aged 25-45 years in good health and CMV-seropositive. Both conserved end residues are part of each CDR3. Each record gives: clone size, V gene, CDR3 protein. Only some rows state a clone size, as once, few, many or a class for expanded clones.

-,TRBV15,CATSRDRFPGKLFF
-,TRBV19,CASSIGSGLDYTF
-,TRBV10-1,CASNLLQDRVGNIQYF
-,TRBV4-1,CASSQDSGYTDTQYF
-,TRBV19,CASSISGAHGAVSYNEQFF
few,TRBV7-2,CASSLASSGSYNEQFF
-,TRBV4-2,CASSQALGVIETQYF
-,TRBV2,CAGRRLAGSYNEQFF
-,TRBV7-8,CASSLGAGATGELFF
few,TRBV2,CASSGGTGNTEAFF
once,TRBV7-6,CASSLAGQRLEKLFF
-,TRBV19,CASSTRTGNTGELFF
-,TRBV7-8,CASSGGLGETQYF
-,TRBV7-2,CASSSSTSTDTQYF
-,TRBV7-9,CASTGGGLAPNF
-,TRBV29-1,CSLGQDMNTEAFF
-,TRBV14,CASSRQGGYTEAFF
-,TRBV4-1,CASSQDTWEETQYF
-,TRBV9,CASSEASGPYNEQFF
-,TRBV28,CASTSGEGTRYGYTF
few,TRBV2,CASSEFGTGINQPQHF
-,TRBV9,CASSVREGAHEKLFF
few,TRBV4-1,CASSLGTSGSLGYEQYF
-,TRBV7-6,CASSLEVGTGSDGYTF
-,TRBV5-5,CASSLAQGTWPQHF
-,TRBV2,CASRGDTYEQYF
-,TRBV2,CASIGTSGRDQFF
-,TRBV9,CASSLDGGVPPFF
-,TRBV2,CASRLQGAGANVLTF
-,TRBV2,CASSVAPNTEAFF
-,TRBV7-3,CASSLSPPPAATQYF
-,TRBV7-9,CASSTRDNSYEQYF
-,TRBV9,CASSTPGLVAGELFF
-,TRBV27,CASSPDRTGGELFF
-,TRBV19,CAGGTSGDPREQFF
-,TRBV7-2,CASSYRQGDGYTF
-,TRBV9,CASSANYGYTF
few,TRBV7-3,CASSLKRETEAFF
-,TRBV27,CASSPGRGWNTEAFF
-,TRBV5-1,CASSPVPGQETQYF
once,TRBV27,CASSPQGVGSGNTIYF
-,TRBV11-2,CASSFPLAGHSYEQYF
once,TRBV7-9,CSSSSRSETQYF
-,TRBV4-1,CASSPRLQGSNEKLFF
-,TRBV7-2,CASSLGLAGEGNEQFF
-,TRBV9,CASSRQPDGSSYNEQFF
-,TRBV5-6,CASSGTTSYEKLFF
-,TRBV16,CASSHGGSSYNEQFF
once,TRBV5-4,CASSLRSAGVTDTQYF
-,TRBV9,CASSLTGTGSYNEQFF
-,TRBV18,CASSPNPQTYEQYF
-,TRBV14,CASSQRMTNLAKNIQYF
-,TRBV5-1,CASSSLEASYETQYF
-,TRBV30,CAWSVTGSNKNIQYF
-,TRBV11-3,CASSLWEGVELFF
-,TRBV2,CAKGTSGRVVQYF
-,TRBV19,CASSHGPDYEQYF
-,TRBV15,CDPKNRVPERSYNEQFF